Listed here are 30 T cell receptor beta chains from one sample, sequenced in a study of shared clonotypes between healthy human individuals. Clones were read by immunoSEQ multiplex PCR, and TCRdb kept only the in-frame ones, dropping some. The sample lists 450,000 to 500,000 clones; almost 80% were seen once. Sequenced sample: PBMCs. These receptors all stem from a woman in her 40s in good health. Some clones in this sample may be carry-over from other donors' samples.

This sequence joins TRBV28 and TRBJ2-1; D not certain. The germline V gene encodes CDR1 MDHEN and CDR2 SYDVKM. V lost 7 bases to trimming and J lost 3 bases, with 7 bases between them. CDR3 length: 12 residues. The CDR3 is CASKASYNEQFF. CDR3 sequence (DNA): TGTGCCAGCAAAGCTAGCTACAATGAGCAGTTCTTC.

As regards this clone: Other DNA sequences from this sample encode an identical CDR3 as well. The chain has TRBV4-1 and TRBJ2-7; tentative D call: TRBD1 (5 bases). The germline V and J ends were trimmed by 2 bases and 4 bases, with 9 bases remaining between them. The CDR3 is 13 residues long. Looked up from germline, CDR1 is MGHRA and CDR2 is YSYEKL. This CDR3 reads CASSQPGRYEQYF. The DNA for the CDR3 is TGCGCCAGCAGCCAACCAGGGCGATACGAGCAGTACTTC.

The rearrangement links TRBV28 to TRBJ1-2; TRBD1 agrees at 9 bases. The CDR3 is 14 amino acids. Germline V lookup: CDR1 MDHEN, CDR2 SYDVKM. J gave up 8 bases and V 2 bases, and 6 bases lay outside the gene matches. The CDR3 is CASSLGDRAGGYTF. The CDR3 DNA sequence: TGTGCCAGCAGTTTAGGGGACAGGGCAGGGGGCTACACCTTC.

The V gene is TRBV18, the J gene TRBJ1-2, with D unresolved. The germline V gene encodes CDR1 KGHSH and CDR2 LQKENI. This CDR3 is 14 amino acids long. V shed 3 bases and J shed 8 bases, with 16 bases lying between them. The CDR3 is CASSPSDRPGGYTF. For the CDR3, the DNA is TGTGCCAGCTCACCTTCGGATCGCCCAGGAGGCTACACCTTC.

This chain uses TRBV28 with TRBJ2-2; D not certain. Looked up from germline, CDR1 is MDHEN and CDR2 is SYDVKM. This CDR3 is 17 amino acids long. Trimming removed 5 bases at V and 1 base at J, with 17 bases between. The CDR3 DNA reads TGTGCCAGCAGTCTACCCTTTGGTAGGGTGAACACCGGGGAGCTGTTTTTT. Protein sequence: CASSLPFGRVNTGELFF.

This sequence joins TRBV13 and TRBJ2-2, with 7 nucleotides matching TRBD2. The CDR3 has 16 residues. After removal of 5 bases from V and 5 bases from J, the junction contained 11 bases not matched to a gene. Germline V gives CDR1 PRHDT, CDR2 FYEKMQ (reference sequence). The CDR3 sequence is CASSPRGGRGTGELFF. CDR3 coding DNA: TGTGCCAGCAGCCCCAGAGGCGGGAGAGGGACCGGGGAGCTGTTTTTT.

This chain uses TRBV10-2 with TRBJ2-2; D unclear. Germline assignment: CDR1 WSHSY and CDR2 SAAADI. Trimming cost V 4 bases and J 1 base, with 13 bases left between them. CDR3 size: 16 residues. In DNA form, the CDR3 reads TGCGCCAGCAGTGGCTCTTTTGGGGAGAACACCGGGGAGCTGTTTTTT. The encoded protein is CASSGSFGENTGELFF.

This rearrangement joins TRBV21-1 to TRBJ2-7; TRBD1, as called in the table, went unchecked against the DNA. TRBV21-1 is labeled a pseudogene. This CDR3 is built from 14 residues. CDR3 bases: TGTGCCAGCAGCCCCCGGACAGGCCGTTACGAGCAGTACTTC. As protein: CASSPRTGRYEQYF.

V and J are TRBV4-1 and TRBJ1-2; perhaps TRBD1 as D (6 bases). The CDR3 length is 15 residues. Deletions cut 0 bases from V and 8 bases from J, with 16 bases between. Germline V gene data show CDR1 as MGHRA and CDR2 as YSYEKL. The DNA for the CDR3 is TGCGCCAGCAGCCAAGATCAGGGGCTACTGCAAGGCTACACCTTC. Amino acids: CASSQDQGLLQGYTF.

The chain recombines TRBV28 with TRBJ2-7, with D possibly TRBD1 on 5 matching bases. CDR1 and CDR2 (germline): MDHEN, SYDVKM. The CDR3 is 14 residues long. Trimming stripped 2 bases from V and 2 bases from J, with 10 bases between. The CDR3, as DNA: TGTGCCAGCAGTTTAGGGGCGCCACCCTACGAGCAGTACTTC. Translation: CASSLGAPPYEQYF.

A word on this clone: It differs at one base from a far larger clone, so likely a read error. The CDR3 region is CASSGPSTVGGSNVLTF. The CDR3 coding sequence is TGTGCCAGCAGTGGACCCTCCACCGTCGGTGGGTCCAACGTCCTGACTTTC. This chain uses TRBV27 with TRBJ2-6; no reliable D call. CDR1 is MNHEY and CDR2 is SMNVEV in the germline V gene (reference sequence). This CDR3 has 17 amino acids. Using reference TRBV27 and TRBJ2-6 for the parts outside the CDR3, the full variable domain is EAQVTQNPRYLITVTGKKLTVTCSQNMNHEYMSWYRQDPGLGLRQIYYSMNVEVTDKGDVPEGYKVSRKEKRNFPLILESPSPNQTSLYFCASSGPSTVGGSNVLTFGAGSRLTVL.

The rearrangement links TRBV27 to TRBJ2-4; TRBD2 agrees at 9 bases. The CDR3 is made up of 17 amino acids. V shed 5 bases and J 4 bases; nucleotides not matched to a gene: 12. Germline CDR1 MNHEY, CDR2 SMNVEV (reference sequence). The CDR3, as DNA: TGTGCCAGCAGTCCGCTGGATGGTAGCGGGGGAAAAAACATTCAGTACTTC. Translation gives CASSPLDGSGGKNIQYF.

This clone was counted only a few times. The chain carries TRBV4-2 and TRBJ1-1; D remains ambiguous. Deletions cut 4 bases from V and 14 bases from J, with 17 bases between. Per the germline V gene, CDR1 is LGHNA and CDR2 is YNFKEQ. This CDR3 has 12 amino acids. The chain's CDR3 is CASSPGVLGPFF. In nucleotides, the CDR3 is TGTGCCAGCAGCCCGGGAGTGTTGGGCCCCTTCTTT.

V gene TRBV4-3 combines with J gene TRBJ2-1; 11 bases are a match to TRBD2. Germline assignment: CDR1 LGHNA and CDR2 YSLEER. CDR3 length equals 15 residues. Trimming cost V 3 bases and J 8 bases; bases outside gene matches: 6. DNA of the CDR3: TGCGCCAGCAGCCATGTAGCGGGAGGGGTAGATGAGCAGTTCTTC. Amino acids: CASSHVAGGVDEQFF.

This chain joins TRBV7-3 and TRBJ2-1, with a tentative D call TRBD1 (6 bases). This CDR3 comprises 16 residues. The V end lost 4 bases, the J end lost 2 bases, and 15 bases lay between the germline ends. In germline, CDR1 is SGHTA, CDR2 FQGTGA. DNA for the CDR3: TGTGCCAGCAGCTCTACAGGGATCACCACCTACAATGAGCAGTTCTTC. Its protein product is CASSSTGITTYNEQFF.

As to this clone: A read error is likely here: a far larger clone is one base away. Other DNA sequences in this specimen translate into the identical CDR3. The chain employs TRBV28 and TRBJ2-5; no reliable D call. Germline CDR1 and CDR2: MDHEN and SYDVKM. The CDR3 has 14 amino acids. CDR3 nucleotide sequence: TGCGCCAGCAGTTCCCGAGACGAAGGAGAGACCCAGTACTTC. Amino acid sequence: CASSSRDEGETQYF.

The chain links TRBV9 to TRBJ2-1; the D call may be TRBD1 or TRBD2 (5 bases each). The germline CDR1 and CDR2 sequences are SGDLS and YYNGEE. This CDR3 is 16 amino acids long. Trimming left V 2 bases short and J 0 bases short, with 12 bases between. This CDR3 reads CASSVGALGSYNEQFF. DNA of the CDR3: TGTGCCAGCAGCGTCGGGGCACTCGGCTCCTACAATGAGCAGTTCTTC.

This clone was observed at least ten times. The CDR3 loop is CASSGQRSQPQHF. CDR3 coding DNA: TGTGCCAGCAGTGGACAGCGCAGTCAGCCCCAGCATTTT. V and J are TRBV2 and TRBJ1-5; D might be TRBD1 (5 bases). CDR1 is SNHLY and CDR2 is FYNNEI in the germline V gene. Deletions cut 4 bases from V and 6 bases from J, with 10 bases between. This CDR3 is 13 amino acids long.

The chain has TRBV7-9 and TRBJ1-1, with a tentative D call TRBD1 (6 bases). This CDR3 is 14 amino acids long. V was clipped by 2 bases and J by 3 bases, with 10 bases between them. CDR1 and CDR2 (germline): SEHNR, FQNEAQ (reference sequence). The CDR3 bases are TGTGCCAGCAGCTTAATGGGGGCAGACACTGAAGCTTTCTTT. Its translation: CASSLMGADTEAFF.

This clone was counted only a few times. The rearrangement links TRBV28 to TRBJ1-4; 8 positions agree with TRBD1. CDR3 length: 15 residues. Germline-derived CDR1 and CDR2 are MDHEN and SYDVKM. V dropped 4 bases and J dropped 7; count of bases not matched to a gene: 8. The CDR3 DNA reads as TGTGCCAGCAGTTCCTACCAGGGGGCGGGTGAAAAACTGTTTTTT. Protein: CASSSYQGAGEKLFF. The full variable domain, in which reference TRBV28 and TRBJ1-4 provide the parts outside the CDR3, is DVKVTQSSRYLVKRTGEKVFLECVQDMDHENMFWYRQDPGLGLRLIYFSYDVKMKEKGDIPEGYSVSREKKERFSLILESASTNQTSMYLCASSSYQGAGEKLFFGSGTQLSVL.

The CDR3 here is CASSYSAGPGEQYF. Here the CDR3 DNA reads TGTGCCAGCAGTTATTCGGCAGGGCCGGGAGAGCAGTACTTC. The rearrangement uses TRBV6-5 and TRBJ2-7; D is possibly TRBD1 or TRBD2 (5 bases each). Trimming pared 3 bases from V and 7 bases from J, leaving 16 bases between. CDR3 length: 14 residues. Per germline, CDR1 MNHEY and CDR2 SVGAGI.

The J gene is TRBJ1-5, the V gene TRBV30; D remains ambiguous. The V end was cut by 7 bases, the J end by 0 bases, with 10 bases between. Germline CDR1 and CDR2: GTSNPN and SVGIG (reference sequence). CDR3 size: 13 residues. The DNA of the CDR3 is TGTGCCTACGATCCAGGTAGCAATCAGCCCCAGCATTTT. Amino acid sequence: CAYDPGSNQPQHF. Drawing the rest from reference TRBV30 and TRBJ1-5, the complete variable domain is SQTIHQWPATLVQPVGSPLSLECTVEGTSNPNLYWYRQAAGRGLQLLFYSVGIGQISSEVPQNLSASRPQDRQFILSSKKLLLSDSGFYLCAYDPGSNQPQHFGDGTRLSIL.

The chain uses TRBV6-1 and TRBJ2-5; maybe TRBD2 (6 bases). The CDR3 has 14 amino acids. Germline loops: CDR1 MNHNS, CDR2 SASEGT. V lost 2 bases to trimming and J lost 7 bases, with 14 bases between them. The CDR3 DNA follows: TGTGCCAGCAGTGAACGGAGGGGAGTTGGGACCCAGTACTTC. This gives the protein CASSERRGVGTQYF.

To note about this clone: The same CDR3 is also encoded by other DNA sequences in this sample. The CDR3 sequence is CASSLGLAGYNEQFF. The DNA for the CDR3 is TGTGCCAGCTCATTGGGACTAGCGGGGTACAATGAGCAGTTCTTC. V usage is TRBV18 and J usage is TRBJ2-1; 13 bases line up with TRBD2. V dropped 5 bases and J dropped 4; count of bases not matched to a gene: 2. Germline-derived CDR1 and CDR2 are KGHSH and LQKENI. The length of the CDR3 is 15 residues.

There are a few counts of this clone. Written as DNA, the CDR3 is TGTGCCTGGTCCACAGGGGGCGGGAACACTGAAGCTTTCTTT. Its protein is CAWSTGGGNTEAFF. V gene TRBV30 combines with J gene TRBJ1-1; 9 bases map to TRBD1. CDR3 length: 14 amino acids. Germline CDR1 GTSNPN, CDR2 SVGIG (reference sequence). J was trimmed by 1 base and V by 5 bases; bases with no gene match: 5.

This chain joins TRBV7-2 and TRBJ1-2, with 9 bases matching TRBD1. CDR3 size: 14 residues. Trimming cost V 7 bases and J 10 bases; bases outside gene matches: 13. CDR1 and CDR2 (germline): SGHTA, FQGNSA. The CDR3 DNA sequence: TGTGCCAGCACCGCGGGGTGGGACAGGGTCAACTACACCTTC. This translates into CASTAGWDRVNYTF.

This clone was seen only a few times. V usage is TRBV5-1 and J usage is TRBJ2-2; D unclear. The germline CDR1 and CDR2 sequences are SGHRS and YFSETQ. Trimming cost V 0 bases and J 1 base, with 13 bases left between them. This CDR3 comprises 17 residues. The CDR3 loop is CASSLVGEAKNTGELFF. Written as DNA, the CDR3 is TGCGCCAGCAGCTTGGTGGGTGAAGCGAAGAACACCGGGGAGCTGTTTTTT.

Concerning this clone: This may arise from a read error, as a much more abundant clone is one base away. The V and J genes are TRBV13 and TRBJ2-7; D is perhaps TRBD1 (6 bases). The CDR3 extends over 14 amino acids. Germline CDR1 is PRHDT and CDR2 is FYEKMQ (reference sequence). Trimming pared 3 bases from V and 1 base from J, leaving 10 bases between. The chain's CDR3 is CASSFGTPSYEQYF. The CDR3 DNA sequence: TGTGCCAGCAGCTTTGGGACACCTTCCTACGAGCAGTACTTC.

This rearrangement joins TRBV11-2 to TRBJ2-1, with 14 bases matching TRBD2. From germline, CDR1 is SGHAT and CDR2 FQNNGV. The ends lost 2 bases at V and 6 bases at J; junction bases unmatched: 6. CDR3 length: 17 residues. The CDR3 sequence: CASSLQRLAGGLNEQFF. The CDR3 DNA reads as TGTGCCAGCAGCTTACAACGACTAGCGGGAGGGCTCAATGAGCAGTTCTTC.

This chain joins TRBV19 and TRBJ1-5, with 9 bases identical to TRBD1. The J segment lost 4 bases and the V segment lost 6 bases, leaving 7 bases of the junction unmatched. This CDR3 has 15 amino acids. Germline CDR1 LNHDA, CDR2 SQIVND (reference sequence). The CDR3 here is CASSLGTGSNQPQHF. The DNA for the CDR3 is TGTGCCAGTAGCCTTGGGACAGGGAGTAATCAGCCCCAGCATTTT.